The 13 T cell receptor beta chains below all came from one sample that was sequenced in a study of blood T cell repertoires in COVID-19. This table comes from immunoSEQ multiplex PCR, and its TCRdb copy is limited to in-frame clones, with some not included. Here the sample spans under 200,000 clones, over 70% being singletons. The sample consisted of peripheral blood. These receptors all stem from a man between 60 and 75 years old with active or convalescent COVID-19.

The chain couples TRBV7-9 to TRBJ2-1, with a weak D call TRBD1 (6 bases). The CDR3 runs to 12 residues. V was trimmed by 10 bases and J by 9 bases, leaving 16 bases between them. Per the germline V gene, CDR1 is SEHNR and CDR2 is FQNEAQ (reference sequence). In DNA, the CDR3 is TGTGCCACCCGCACCGGCAGGGGTGAGCAGTTCTTC. The encoded protein is CATRTGRGEQFF. Complete variable domain (other parts from reference TRBV7-9 and TRBJ2-1): DTGVSQNPRHKITKRGQNVTFRCDPISEHNRLYWYRQTLGQGPEFLTYFQNEAQLEKSRLLSDRFSAERPKGSFSTLEIQRTEQGDSAMYLCATRTGRGEQFFGPGTRLTVL.

The V call is TRBV19, the J call TRBJ2-7, with D possibly being TRBD1 (5 bases). V was cut by 10 bases and J by 5 bases, with 9 bases left in between. Germline values: CDR1 LNHDA, CDR2 SQIVND (reference sequence). There are 10 residues in the CDR3. The CDR3 DNA sequence: TGTGCCACCCAGGGCAACGAGCAGTACTTC. Its protein product is CATQGNEQYF. Looking up the rest from reference TRBV19 and TRBJ2-7 gives the full variable domain: DGGITQSPKYLFRKEGQNVTLSCEQNLNHDAMYWYRQDPGQGLRLIYYSQIVNDFQKGDIAEGYSVSREKKESFPLTVTSAQKNPTAFYLCATQGNEQYFGPGTRLTVT.

The rearrangement joins TRBV11-2 to TRBJ1-2, with D possibly TRBD1 on 5 matching bases. Trimming removed 6 bases from V and 2 bases from J, with 13 bases in between. Germline values: CDR1 SGHAT, CDR2 FQNNGV. The CDR3 spans 14 residues. The CDR3 protein is CASSNDRYNYGYTF. The DNA for the CDR3 is TGTGCCAGCAGTAACGACAGATACAACTATGGCTACACCTTC.

This chain links TRBV7-8 with TRBJ2-5, with 9 positions matching TRBD2. The CDR3 is 14 residues long. V lost 5 bases to trimming and J lost 5 bases; unmatched junction nucleotides: 6. The germline V gene has CDR1 SGHVS and CDR2 FQNEAQ. CDR3 DNA sequence: TGTGCCAGCAGCGGGCGGGAGGGGGCGGAGACCCAGTACTTC. Its protein is CASSGREGAETQYF.

This clone appeared a few times. This chain's CDR3 is CSASAQYEQYF. Here the CDR3 DNA reads TGCAGTGCTAGTGCCCAATACGAGCAGTACTTC. The chain carries TRBV20-1 and TRBJ2-7; D is unresolved. Looked up from germline, CDR1 is DFQATT and CDR2 is SNEGSKA (reference sequence). Trimming pared 3 bases from V and 4 bases from J, leaving 7 bases between. The length of the CDR3 is 11 residues.

This rearrangement joins TRBV7-9 to TRBJ1-5; perhaps TRBD1 as D (5 bases). The CDR3 is made up of 15 amino acids. V dropped 1 base and J dropped 4 bases, with 11 bases sitting between them. Germline-derived CDR1 and CDR2 are SEHNR and FQNEAQ (reference sequence). In nucleotides, the CDR3 is TGTGCCAGCAGCTTAGGTCTGGCAGGGAATCAGCCCCAGCATTTT. Translation gives CASSLGLAGNQPQHF.

The chain links TRBV2 to TRBJ1-5; a possible D gene is TRBD1 (5 bases). This CDR3 has 14 residues. The germline CDR1 and CDR2 sequences are SNHLY and FYNNEI. V was clipped by 1 base and J by 3 bases, with 7 bases between them. The CDR3 here is CASSEEQVNQPQHF. DNA of the CDR3: TGTGCCAGCAGTGAAGAACAGGTCAATCAGCCCCAGCATTTT.

This chain uses TRBV7-2 with TRBJ2-1; D perhaps matches TRBD2 (6 bases). This CDR3 has 15 residues. The germline V and J ends were trimmed by 5 bases and 1 base, with 12 bases remaining between them. Per germline, CDR1 SGHTA and CDR2 FQGNSA. Here the CDR3 reads CASSAGRGSYNEQFF. The DNA of the CDR3 is TGTGCCAGCAGCGCTGGGCGGGGATCCTACAATGAGCAGTTCTTC.

V usage is TRBV7-9 and J usage is TRBJ2-1, with 8 bases that match TRBD2. Germline V gene lookup returns CDR1 SEHNR and CDR2 FQNEAQ (reference sequence). Trimming at V came to 5 bases and at J to 12 bases, leaving 6 bases not matched to a gene. The CDR3 consists of 12 residues. CDR3 nucleotide sequence: TGTGCCAGCAGCCCTTTGAGCGGGAGGCAGTTCTTC. It specifies CASSPLSGRQFF. Combining the CDR3 with reference TRBV7-9 and TRBJ2-1 gives the whole variable domain DTGVSQNPRHKITKRGQNVTFRCDPISEHNRLYWYRQTLGQGPEFLTYFQNEAQLEKSRLLSDRFSAERPKGSFSTLEIQRTEQGDSAMYLCASSPLSGRQFFGPGTRLTVL.

The chain recombines TRBV2 with TRBJ2-1, with D maybe TRBD2 (5 bases). Germline CDR1 is SNHLY and CDR2 is FYNNEI. V lost 3 bases, J lost 9 bases, and 12 bases lay in between. CDR3 length equals 13 residues. This chain's CDR3 is CASSENRAGEQFF. The CDR3 nucleotides read TGTGCCAGCAGTGAGAACCGGGCGGGTGAGCAGTTCTTC.

In its sample, this clone was seen a few times. The chain recombines TRBV5-1 with TRBJ1-1; TRBD1 matches 7 bases. This CDR3 comprises 14 residues. V lost 2 bases and J lost 4; bases outside the gene matches: 5. The V gene's germline CDR1 is SGHRS and CDR2 YFSETQ. CDR3 sequence (DNA): TGCGCCAGCAGCTTTGCCGCAGGGGGCACTGAAGCTTTCTTT. It encodes CASSFAAGGTEAFF.

The rearrangement joins TRBV5-5 to TRBJ1-1; TRBD1 agrees at 7 bases. CDR1 SGHKS and CDR2 YYEKEE come from the germline V gene (reference sequence). The CDR3 is 15 residues long. V was clipped by 4 bases and J by 7 bases; unmatched bases: 13. The CDR3 region has the DNA TGTGCCAGCAGCCCACTAAGACAGGGCACGGGTGAAGCTTTCTTT. Translation: CASSPLRQGTGEAFF.

In nucleotides, the CDR3 is TGTGCCAGCAAAAGCTCCACTGAAGCTTTCTTT. As protein: CASKSSTEAFF. The V gene is TRBV6-5, the J gene TRBJ1-1; D gene uncertain. V was shortened by 7 bases and J by 4 bases, with 7 bases between the two germline ends. The CDR3 runs 11 residues. Germline CDR1 reads MNHEY; CDR2 reads SVGAGI.